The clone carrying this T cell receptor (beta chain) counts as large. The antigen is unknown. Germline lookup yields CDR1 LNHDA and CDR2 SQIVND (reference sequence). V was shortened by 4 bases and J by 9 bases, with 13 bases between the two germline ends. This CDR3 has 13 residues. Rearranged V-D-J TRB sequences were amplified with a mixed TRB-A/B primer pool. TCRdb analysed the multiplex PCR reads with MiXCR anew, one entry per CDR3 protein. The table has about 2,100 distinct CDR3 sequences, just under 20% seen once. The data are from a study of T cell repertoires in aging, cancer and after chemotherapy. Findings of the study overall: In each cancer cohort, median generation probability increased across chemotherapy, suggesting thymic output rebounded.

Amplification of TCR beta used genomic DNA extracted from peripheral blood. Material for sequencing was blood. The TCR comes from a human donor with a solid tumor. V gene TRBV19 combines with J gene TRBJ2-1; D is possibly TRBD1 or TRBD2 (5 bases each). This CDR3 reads CASSRGSAGEQFF. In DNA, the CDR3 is TGTGCCAGTAGTAGGGGGTCGGCTGGTGAGCAGTTCTTC.